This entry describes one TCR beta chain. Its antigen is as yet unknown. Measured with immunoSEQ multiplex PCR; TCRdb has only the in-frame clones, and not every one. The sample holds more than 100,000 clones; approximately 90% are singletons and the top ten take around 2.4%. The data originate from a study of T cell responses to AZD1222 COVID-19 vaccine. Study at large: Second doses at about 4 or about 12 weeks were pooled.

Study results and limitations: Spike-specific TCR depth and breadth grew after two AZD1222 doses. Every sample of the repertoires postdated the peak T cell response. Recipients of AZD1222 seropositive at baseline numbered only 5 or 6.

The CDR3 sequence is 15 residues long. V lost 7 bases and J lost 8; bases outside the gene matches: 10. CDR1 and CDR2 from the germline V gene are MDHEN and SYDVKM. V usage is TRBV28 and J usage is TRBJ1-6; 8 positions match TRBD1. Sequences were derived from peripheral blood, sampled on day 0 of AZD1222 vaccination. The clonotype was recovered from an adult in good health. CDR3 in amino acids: CASIFGGQAYSPLHF. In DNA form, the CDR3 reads TGTGCCAGCATCTTTGGGGGACAGGCGTATTCACCCCTCCACTTT.